This T cell receptor beta chain was found in a study of Graves' ophthalmopathy and Graves' hyperthyroidism. V was trimmed by 5 bases and J by 4 bases, leaving 17 bases between them. This CDR3 region has 15 residues. Germline-derived CDR1 and CDR2 are SGHTA and FQGNSA. Absence of ophthalmopathy within 18 months of follow-up defined stable hyperthyroidism. Amplification of the TCR beta CDR3 regions used RNA transcripts (as template). Second-round multiplex PCR came after a first-round RT-PCR that employed HTBI primers. From the multiplex PCR reads, TCRdb called clonotypes with MiXCR, one entry per CDR3 protein. The table lists about 380,000 distinct CDR3 sequences, approximately 15% of them singletons.

The chain combines TRBV7-2 with TRBJ1-2; D may be TRBD1 (5 bases). The source of this sequence is a woman aged 18-29 years with stable Graves' hyperthyroidism. The material sequenced was peripheral blood. CDR3 amino acids: CASSPPGRGPYGYTF. The CDR3 DNA reads as TGTGCCAGCAGCCCCCCAGGGAGGGGCCCCTATGGCTACACCTTC. The whole variable domain, remainder taken from reference TRBV7-2 and TRBJ1-2, is GAGVSQSPSNKVTEKGKDVELRCDPISGHTALYWYRQSLGQGLEFLIYFQGNSAPDKSGLPSDRFSAERTGGSVSTLTIQRTQQEDSAVYLCASSPPGRGPYGYTFGSGTRLTVV.